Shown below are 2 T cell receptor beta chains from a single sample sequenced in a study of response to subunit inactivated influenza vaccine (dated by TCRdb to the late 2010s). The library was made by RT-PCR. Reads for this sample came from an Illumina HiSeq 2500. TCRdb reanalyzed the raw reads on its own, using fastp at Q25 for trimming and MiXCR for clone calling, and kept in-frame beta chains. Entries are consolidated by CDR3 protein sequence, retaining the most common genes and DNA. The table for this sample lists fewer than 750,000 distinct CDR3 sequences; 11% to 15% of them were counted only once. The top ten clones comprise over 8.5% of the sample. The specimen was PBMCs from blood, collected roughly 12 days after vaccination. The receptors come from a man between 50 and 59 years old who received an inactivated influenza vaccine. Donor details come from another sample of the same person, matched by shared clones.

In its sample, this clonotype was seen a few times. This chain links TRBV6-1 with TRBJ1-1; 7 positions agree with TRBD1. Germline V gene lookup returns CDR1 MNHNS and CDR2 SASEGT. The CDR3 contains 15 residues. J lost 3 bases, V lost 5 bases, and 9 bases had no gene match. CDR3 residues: CASSKLTGDDTEAFF. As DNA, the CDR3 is TGTGCCAGCAGTAAACTAACAGGGGACGACACTGAAGCTTTCTTT.

This CDR3 reads CSAYRGFPDTQYF. The CDR3 bases are TGCAGTGCCTACAGGGGATTTCCCGATACGCAGTATTTT. The chain carries TRBV20-1 and TRBJ2-3; TRBD1 matches 7 bases. V lost 6 bases to trimming and J lost 6 bases; unmatched junction nucleotides: 9. Germline CDR1 reads DFQATT; CDR2 reads SNEGSKA (reference sequence). The CDR3 contains 13 residues.